The TCR beta chain described here comes from a study of blood T cell repertoires in COVID-19 (dated by TCRdb to 2019 to 2021). Background on the whole study: Samples covering the acute and convalescent phases of COVID-19 were provided by collaborators in the United States, Italy and Spain. The material from the prospective study consisted of cDNA or gDNA derived from T cells, B-cell-depleted T cells, or PBMCs. The dataset comprised deeply sampled blood TCRbeta repertoires from subjects exposed to, actively infected with, or recovered from COVID-19. The repertoires were released in a freely available public database intended as a resource for research on the immune response to SARS-CoV-2. Samples came from the ongoing ImmuneRACE study (first 160 participants) plus 1,254 subjects from 6 global collaborators. Nearly every sample came with metadata listing a de-identified subject ID, COVID-19 status, age in years and sex. Where available, HLA class I and class II types were obtained from metadata supplied by the sample provider rather than from assay-based typing.

Per the germline V gene, SGHVS is the CDR1 and FQNEAQ is the CDR2. V gives up 0 bases and J gives up 2 bases, and the segment between their germline ends measures 8 bases. The CDR3 measures 14 amino acids from cysteine to phenylalanine. Just the 42-base CDR3 DNA is kept, in frame starting at base 1. Worth noting for this clone: Its recognized antigen is unknown. The input lacks base qualities; no much larger clone sits a single base away.

Points the paper makes about the study in general: How much clinical and demographic metadata was included differed by source and by participant, and the metadata was provided uncurated.

The collaborating institutions used their own protocols to collect whole blood in K2EDTA tubes. Collaborator samples were shipped for TCRbeta analysis as frozen whole blood, isolated PBMCs, or DNA extracted from either sample type. The immunoSEQ Assay, a bias-controlled multiplex PCR, was used to amplify TCRbeta CDR3 regions from genomic DNA. The paper's data handling went like this. Nucleated cell counts per sample were estimated from amplification of reference gene primers within the assay. To quantify the absolute abundance of each unique TCRbeta CDR3 rearrangement, sequence reads were collapsed and filtered. For each sample, productive Simpson clonality was calculated by taking the square root of Simpson's diversity index across productive rearrangements. TCRdb took this table from immuneACCESS and kept in-frame rearrangements with V and J called. Such tables lack part of the clones; where checked against another copy, unresolved V genes explain under half of the gap, and the rest is unexplained. Clonal size and the V and J genes are those of that table, whereas D and trimming came from the DNA. Present in this sample are approximately 100,000 clones, about four fifths of which were seen just once. The ten largest clones take up more than 9% of the sample.

The chain is made from TRBV7-8 and TRBJ2-7; TRBD1 might be the D gene, on 5 matching bases. The sequence derives from a human donor in a cohort sampled during active COVID-19. The sample consisted of peripheral blood. CDR3 sequence: CASSLASDTYEQYF. The base sequence is TGTGCCAGCAGCTTAGCGTCGGACACCTACGAGCAGTACTTC.